This entry is about one T cell receptor beta chain. The sample carries other DNA sequences with the same CDR3. CDR3 length: 13 residues. The V gene's germline CDR1 is SGHTA and CDR2 FQGTGA. The V and J ends lost 4 bases and 4 bases respectively, with 9 bases between them. The table came from immunoSEQ multiplex PCR; TCRdb's copy has only in-frame clones and leaves some out. The data contain 140,000 to 150,000 clones, roughly 87% of them singletons. The data belong to a study of blood T cell repertoires in COVID-19. Overall study context: Samples representing acute and convalescent COVID-19 were sourced from the United States, Italy and Spain. Sample material is recorded as cDNA or gDNA derived from T cells, B-cell-depleted T cells, or PBMCs.

This sequence was found in a human donor in a cohort sampled during active COVID-19. Specimen: peripheral blood. This chain connects TRBV7-3 to TRBJ2-3; D possibly corresponds to TRBD1 (6 bases). This chain's CDR3 is CASSSQGADTQYF. The DNA of the CDR3 is TGTGCCAGCAGCTCACAGGGCGCAGATACGCAGTATTTT.